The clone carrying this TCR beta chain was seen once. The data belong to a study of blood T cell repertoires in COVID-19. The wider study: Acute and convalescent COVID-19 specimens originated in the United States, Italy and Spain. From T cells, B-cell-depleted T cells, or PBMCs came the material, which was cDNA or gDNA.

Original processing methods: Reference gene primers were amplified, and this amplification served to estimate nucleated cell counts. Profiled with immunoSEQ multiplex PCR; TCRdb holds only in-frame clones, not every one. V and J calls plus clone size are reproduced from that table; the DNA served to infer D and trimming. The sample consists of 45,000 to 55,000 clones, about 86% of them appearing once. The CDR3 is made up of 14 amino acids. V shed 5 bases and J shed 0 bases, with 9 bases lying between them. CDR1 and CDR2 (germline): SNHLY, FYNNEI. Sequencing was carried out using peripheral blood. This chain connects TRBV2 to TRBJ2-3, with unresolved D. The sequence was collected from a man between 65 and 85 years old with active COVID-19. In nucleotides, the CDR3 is TGTGCCAGCAGTTGGGCGTCTAGCACAGATACGCAGTATTTT. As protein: CASSWASSTDTQYF.